This record concerns one TCR beta chain sequence. Antigen specificity is unknown. The entry originates in a study of shared clonotypes between healthy human individuals. Study overall: CD4 naive and CD4 memory each took three plates per donor, while CD8 naive took two and CD8 memory one. Whole-study findings and limits: Clonotype sharing among donors likely depends on sequencing depth. Unshared clonotypes carried lower generation probabilities than those common to all four donors. A few donors had around 5.2% of their naive CD4 clonotypes in common.

Method: immunoSEQ multiplex PCR; TCRdb's copy keeps in-frame clones and lacks some. The sample lists 2 million to 2.5 million clones, around 95% occurring once. Sequencing was carried out using naive CD4+ T cells sorted from blood. As to subset: CD45RA+ positively selected. The TCR sequence derives from a man between 18 and 29 years old in good health.

CDR3 loop: CAISELGEGDTQYF. The CDR3 nucleotides read TGTGCCATCAGTGAGCTGGGGGAGGGAGATACGCAGTATTTT. The chain is built from TRBV10-3 and TRBJ2-3; TRBD2 agrees at 7 bases. This CDR3 region has 14 residues. V shed 2 bases, J shed 5 bases, and the junction held 4 bases outside the gene matches. Germline assignment: CDR1 ENHRY and CDR2 SYGVKD.